This entry lists 2 T cell receptor beta chains sequenced from one sample in a study of shared clonotypes between healthy human individuals. The method was immunoSEQ multiplex PCR; TCRdb's version includes in-frame clones alone and lacks a portion of them. The sample lists millions of clones; around nine tenths were seen once. Sequenced sample: naive CD4+ T cells sorted from blood. Noted subset: CD45RA+ positively selected. The receptors were sampled from a man aged 18 to 30 in good health.

The gene calls are TRBV27 and TRBJ2-7; possibly TRBD1 or TRBD2 for D (5 bases each). The CDR3 runs 14 residues. Germline V gene data show CDR1 as MNHEY and CDR2 as SMNVEV (reference sequence). V was clipped by 4 bases and J by 0 bases, with 10 bases between them. Here the CDR3 reads CASSWVGTSYEQYF. The CDR3 region has the DNA TGTGCCAGCAGTTGGGTAGGGACCTCCTACGAGCAGTACTTC.

The chain combines TRBV7-9 with TRBJ1-1; TRBD1 is a possible D gene (5 bases). Per germline, CDR1 SEHNR and CDR2 FQNEAQ (reference sequence). V shed 4 bases and J shed 1 base, with 10 bases lying between them. This CDR3 comprises 14 residues. CDR3 in DNA: TGTGCCAGCAGCTCTTCGGGGGGGAACACTGAAGCTTTCTTT. This codes for CASSSSGGNTEAFF. Supplemented by reference TRBV7-9 and TRBJ1-1, the full variable domain reads DTGVSQNPRHKITKRGQNVTFRCDPISEHNRLYWYRQTLGQGPEFLTYFQNEAQLEKSRLLSDRFSAERPKGSFSTLEIQRTEQGDSAMYLCASSSSGGNTEAFFGQGTRLTVV.